The clone carrying this TCR beta chain appeared many times. Its antigen is still unknown. The data belong to a study of T cells in Graves' hyperthyroidism and ophthalmopathy. TCR beta CDR3 regions were amplified from RNA transcripts. First-round RT-PCR with HTBI primers amplified the TCR CDR3 region. TCRdb called the multiplex PCR reads again in MiXCR, with one record for every CDR3 protein. The sample has hundreds of thousands of distinct CDR3 sequences, roughly 14% seen once. Trimming removed 8 bases from V and 4 bases from J, with 20 bases in between. The CDR3 is 14 amino acids. The V gene's germline CDR1 is SQVTM and CDR2 ANQGSEA. Study results and limitations: Stable hyperthyroidism and ophthalmopathy were separated using 13 V-J signatures. The blood repertoire included most of the expanded thyroid clonotypes above 0.001.

The TCR originated in a man aged 18 to 30 with Graves' ophthalmopathy. Sequenced material: blood. The rearrangement uses TRBV29-1 and TRBJ1-2, with D unresolved. CDR3 DNA sequence: TGCAGCATTGGCGTTGTTGCCGGCCCCTATGGCTACACCTTC. As protein: CSIGVVAGPYGYTF.